What follows are 29 T cell receptor beta chains derived from one specimen sequenced in a study of shared clonotypes between healthy human individuals (dated by TCRdb to the early 2020s). Library preparation used the immunoSEQ multiplex PCR assay. TCRdb stores this immuneACCESS table with in-frame sequences only. Part of the clones is absent; in the studies checked, under half of the shortfall reflects unresolved V genes, and no reason is known for the rest. A total of about 1 million clones appear in this sample, around 76% of them only once. In total, the top ten clones hold 1.4% to 1.5% of the sample. The sample comprised memory CD4+ T cells sorted from blood. The sample's cell subset or site label, decoded: CD45RA-negative fraction. These receptors were collected from a man younger than 35 in good health.

This clone came up once. It may be a read error: a sequence one base away is much more abundant. Other DNA sequences from this sample encode an identical CDR3 as well. The chain employs TRBV7-9 and TRBJ2-7; D ambiguous. With 5 bases removed from V and 0 bases from J, the gap between germline ends came to 2 bases. The CDR3 totals 11 residues. CDR1 is SEHNR and CDR2 is FQNEAQ in the germline V gene (reference sequence). This chain's CDR3 is CASSDSYEQYF. In DNA, the CDR3 is TGTGCCAGCAGCGACTCCTACGAGCAGTACTTC. The variable domain in full, completed from reference TRBV7-9 and TRBJ2-7, reads DTGVSQNPRHKITKRGQNVTFRCDPISEHNRLYWYRQTLGQGPEFLTYFQNEAQLEKSRLLSDRFSAERPKGSFSTLEIQRTEQGDSAMYLCASSDSYEQYFGPGTRLTVT.

Concerning this clone: Other DNA sequences in this specimen translate into the identical CDR3. The gene calls are TRBV27 and TRBJ1-5; TRBD1 is a possible D gene (6 bases). Germline V lookup: CDR1 MNHEY, CDR2 SMNVEV (reference sequence). With 4 bases removed from V and 6 bases from J, the gap between germline ends came to 10 bases. The CDR3 is 13 residues long. This CDR3 is CASSSQGRQPQHF. Written as DNA, the CDR3 is TGTGCCAGCAGTTCCCAGGGGCGTCAGCCCCAGCATTTT.

The rearrangement joins TRBV5-6 to TRBJ1-1; D remains ambiguous. The CDR3 covers 11 residues. The V and J ends lost 4 bases and 6 bases respectively, with 7 bases between them. CDR1 and CDR2 (germline): SGHDT, YYEEEE. CDR3 residues: CASSEEAEAFF. For the CDR3, the DNA is TGTGCCAGCAGCGAGGAGGCTGAAGCTTTCTTT.

This clone appeared a single time. The chain uses TRBV30 and TRBJ2-4; maybe TRBD2 (5 bases). The CDR3 is made up of 13 amino acids. Germline CDR1 and CDR2: GTSNPN and SVGIG (reference sequence). The V and J ends lost 7 bases and 0 bases respectively, with 10 bases between them. In DNA form, the CDR3 reads TGTGCCTACGAGGGAATAGCCAAAAACATTCAGTACTTC. This gives the protein CAYEGIAKNIQYF.

This chain connects TRBV21-1 to TRBJ2-7; the table's D call TRBD1 went unverified against the DNA. TRBV21-1 is termed a pseudogene. The CDR3 sequence is 17 residues long. The CDR3, as DNA: TGTGCCAGCAGCCCTCAGTTGCCCAACACAGGGGTTCGGGAGCAGTACTTC. Its translation is CASSPQLPNTGVREQYF.

There are a few counts of this clone. CDR3 coding DNA: TGTGCCAGCAGCCGGGGCCATTTGGCAGATACGCAGTATTTT. The encoded protein is CASSRGHLADTQYF. The gene calls are TRBV13 and TRBJ2-3; D may be TRBD1 or TRBD2 (5 bases each). Trimming stripped 5 bases from V and 4 bases from J, with 13 bases between. The CDR3 spans 14 residues. The V gene's germline CDR1 is PRHDT and CDR2 FYEKMQ (reference sequence).

This clone was detected ten times or more. This chain joins TRBV18 and TRBJ2-1; 8 nucleotides align to TRBD2. The CDR3 has 14 amino acids. The germline gives CDR1 KGHSH, CDR2 LQKENI. With 4 bases clipped from V and 8 bases from J, the junction kept 7 bases outside the gene matches. The CDR3 sequence: CASSRAGALDEQFF. In DNA, the CDR3 is TGTGCCAGCTCACGAGCGGGAGCCCTAGATGAGCAGTTCTTC.

The chain uses TRBV4-1 and TRBJ2-3; 9 bases map to TRBD1. Germline loops: CDR1 MGHRA, CDR2 YSYEKL. The CDR3 spans 17 residues. V lost 1 base and J lost 2; bases outside the gene matches: 7. Here the CDR3 DNA reads TGCGCCAGCAGCCAAGGTTACAGGGGGCTGCACACAGATACGCAGTATTTT. Protein sequence: CASSQGYRGLHTDTQYF.

The V gene is TRBV7-9, the J gene TRBJ1-1; the D is unclear. The CDR3 length is 15 residues. The V end was cut by 5 bases, the J end by 0 bases, with 13 bases between. Germline CDR1 reads SEHNR; CDR2 reads FQNEAQ (reference sequence). The CDR3 bases are TGTGCCAGCAGCCCGCTGGGGATCCTGAACACTGAAGCTTTCTTT. Its translation is CASSPLGILNTEAFF.

J is TRBJ2-1 and V is TRBV7-9, with TRBD2 matching 10 bases. This CDR3 spans 16 amino acids. Per germline, CDR1 SEHNR and CDR2 FQNEAQ (reference sequence). V shed 2 bases, J shed 7 bases, and the junction held 8 bases outside the gene matches. CDR3 sequence reads: CASSLPSGRAGNEQFF. Here the CDR3 DNA reads TGTGCCAGCAGCTTACCCAGCGGGAGGGCCGGTAATGAGCAGTTCTTC.

The J gene is TRBJ2-3, the V gene TRBV5-5, with D unclear. This CDR3 has 15 amino acids. Trimming took off 4 bases at V and 0 bases at J, with 12 bases between the two ends. Germline values: CDR1 SGHKS, CDR2 YYEKEE (reference sequence). CDR3 coding DNA: TGTGCCAGCAGCAGCCTTACCGGTAGCACAGATACGCAGTATTTT. Translated, it gives CASSSLTGSTDTQYF.

The CDR3 region has the DNA TGTGCCAGCAGCTCAAGGGGCCTTAATTCACCCCTCCACTTT. Translated: CASSSRGLNSPLHF. The V gene is TRBV25-1, the J gene TRBJ1-6, with D maybe TRBD1 (5 bases). Per the germline V gene, CDR1 is MGHDK and CDR2 is SYGVNS. V lost 6 bases, J lost 6 bases, and 12 bases lay in between. This CDR3 has 14 amino acids. The full variable domain, in which reference TRBV25-1 and TRBJ1-6 provide the parts outside the CDR3, is EADIYQTPRYLVIGTGKKITLECSQTMGHDKMYWYQQDPGMELHLIHYSYGVNSTEKGDLSSESTVSRIRTEHFPLTLESARPSHTSQYLCASSSRGLNSPLHFGNGTRLTVT.

This clone was detected once. The CDR3 reads CASSVVGQGAISGNTIYF. The DNA of the CDR3 is TGTGCCAGCAGCGTAGTGGGACAGGGGGCGATCTCTGGAAACACCATATATTTT. The V call is TRBV9, the J call TRBJ1-3, with 12 bases identical to TRBD1. Germline CDR1 is SGDLS and CDR2 is YYNGEE. V lost 0 bases, J lost 0 bases, and 4 bases stayed unmatched. The CDR3 extends over 18 amino acids.

This clone was found once. The chain employs TRBV6-4 and TRBJ1-2; D might be TRBD1 (5 bases). Trimming shortened V by 2 bases and J by 2 bases, and 12 bases separated the two germline ends. The CDR3 has 15 residues. Per the germline V gene, CDR1 is MRHNA and CDR2 is SNTAGT. CDR3 DNA sequence: TGTGCCAGCAGTGACAACGCAGGGACGAACTATGGCTACACCTTC. As protein: CASSDNAGTNYGYTF.

This clone appeared once. The chain joins TRBV7-8 to TRBJ1-4; a weak D match, TRBD1 (5 bases). Germline-derived CDR1 and CDR2 are SGHVS and FQNEAQ. The V gene lost 5 bases and the J gene lost 0 bases, with 16 bases spanning the gap. This CDR3 is 17 amino acids long. The CDR3 coding sequence is TGTGCCAGCAGCGGGGGAGGCAGGGCTGCAACTAATGAAAAACTGTTTTTT. Encoded protein: CASSGGGRAATNEKLFF.

The chain carries TRBV6-1 and TRBJ1-2; D call uncertain. The ends were cut back, 6 bases at V and 4 bases at J, with 15 bases in the middle. The CDR3 totals 14 residues. The germline V gene encodes CDR1 MNHNS and CDR2 SASEGT. The CDR3 is CASSPGVGVYGYTF. CDR3 coding DNA: TGTGCCAGCAGCCCGGGAGTGGGTGTCTATGGCTACACCTTC.

This chain joins TRBV7-2 and TRBJ2-1, with 7 bases fitting TRBD2. This CDR3 spans 15 amino acids. V trimming: 1 base; J trimming: 5 bases; junction bases outside the gene matches: 5. CDR1 and CDR2 from the germline V gene are SGHTA and FQGNSA. The chain's CDR3 is CASSLEGLRNNEQFF. The CDR3 region has the DNA TGTGCCAGCAGCTTAGAGGGACTACGTAACAATGAGCAGTTCTTC. Full variable domain (missing parts from reference TRBV7-2 and TRBJ2-1): GAGVSQSPSNKVTEKGKDVELRCDPISGHTALYWYRQSLGQGLEFLIYFQGNSAPDKSGLPSDRFSAERTGGSVSTLTIQRTQQEDSAVYLCASSLEGLRNNEQFFGPGTRLTVL.

This sequence joins TRBV15 and TRBJ1-2; 8 bases line up with TRBD1. There are 13 residues in the CDR3. CDR1 is LNHNV, CDR2 YYDKDF, per germline (reference sequence). V dropped 4 bases and J dropped 6; count of bases not matched to a gene: 4. The chain's CDR3 is CATSTDRGNGYTF. The DNA for the CDR3 is TGTGCCACCAGCACCGACAGGGGCAATGGCTACACCTTC.

The gene calls are TRBV28 and TRBJ1-4, with 7 bases that match TRBD1. CDR1 is MDHEN and CDR2 is SYDVKM in the germline V gene. With 5 bases clipped from V and 4 bases from J, the junction kept 7 bases outside the gene matches. The CDR3 runs 15 residues. CDR3 nucleotides: TGTGCCAGCAGTCCCCCGACAGGGATTAATGAAAAACTGTTTTTT. It yields the protein CASSPPTGINEKLFF.

V is TRBV27 and J is TRBJ2-1, with 9 bases matching TRBD2. CDR3 length equals 14 residues. The V gene's germline CDR1 is MNHEY and CDR2 SMNVEV (reference sequence). J was trimmed by 3 bases and V by 7 bases; bases with no gene match: 4. CDR3 protein: CASMLSGSYNEQFF. In DNA, the CDR3 is TGTGCCAGCATGCTTAGCGGGAGCTACAATGAGCAGTTCTTC.

The chain carries TRBV5-4 and TRBJ2-5; TRBD1 matches 12 bases. V shed 4 bases, J shed 4 bases, and the junction held 5 bases outside the gene matches. This CDR3 is built from 15 residues. Germline V lookup: CDR1 SGHNT, CDR2 YYREEE (reference sequence). Here the CDR3 DNA reads TGTGCCAGCAGCCCGGGGGACAGGGGGCTAGAGACCCAGTACTTC. Protein product: CASSPGDRGLETQYF.

The V and J genes are TRBV2 and TRBJ1-4; D perhaps matches TRBD1 (6 bases). The CDR3 sequence is 15 residues long. With 6 bases removed from V and 2 bases from J, the gap between germline ends came to 13 bases. Germline values: CDR1 SNHLY, CDR2 FYNNEI. CDR3 nucleotide sequence: TGTGCCAGCAGCGAGACAGGTTCGACTAATGAAAAACTGTTTTTT. Its translation: CASSETGSTNEKLFF.

The rearrangement joins TRBV19 to TRBJ2-1, with D possibly being TRBD2 (6 bases). This CDR3 comprises 15 residues. The germline V and J ends were trimmed by 5 bases and 7 bases, with 18 bases remaining between them. Germline loops: CDR1 LNHDA, CDR2 SQIVND (reference sequence). Written as DNA, the CDR3 is TGTGCCAGTAGTGTGACTAGTATAGGAGGGAATGAGCAGTTCTTC. This codes for CASSVTSIGGNEQFF.

V and J are TRBV7-9 and TRBJ2-7, with 12 bases that match TRBD1. Trimming took 4 bases from V and 6 from J; bases not matched to a gene: 10. This CDR3 has 16 residues. Germline CDR1 and CDR2: SEHNR and FQNEAQ (reference sequence). DNA of the CDR3: TGTGCCAGCAGCTCCTCTGCCGGGACAGGGGGCCGCGAGCAGTACTTC. Amino acid sequence: CASSSSAGTGGREQYF.

The J gene is TRBJ2-1, the V gene TRBV11-2, with D unclear. The CDR3 contains 12 residues. The germline V gene encodes CDR1 SGHAT and CDR2 FQNNGV. V lost 0 bases to trimming and J lost 9 bases, with 6 bases between them. The CDR3 spells CASSLEAGEQFF. The DNA for the CDR3 is TGTGCCAGCAGCTTAGAAGCTGGTGAGCAGTTCTTC.

This clone was counted a single time. V is TRBV25-1 and J is TRBJ1-1; D is uncertain. CDR1 and CDR2 (germline): MGHDK, SYGVNS. The CDR3 contains 14 residues. V lost 5 bases to trimming and J lost 6 bases, with 16 bases between them. The CDR3 sequence is CASSNDWVLAEAFF. CDR3 nucleotide sequence: TGTGCCAGCAGTAACGATTGGGTTCTGGCTGAAGCTTTCTTT.

The V gene is TRBV10-3, the J gene TRBJ1-3; maybe TRBD1 (5 bases). Germline CDR1 and CDR2: ENHRY and SYGVKD. V lost 10 bases, J lost 0 bases, and 7 bases lay in between. The CDR3 is made up of 12 amino acids. In nucleotides, the CDR3 is TGTGCCACCGGGGCCTCTGGAAACACCATATATTTT. Its translation is CATGASGNTIYF.

The chain joins TRBV10-2 to TRBJ1-2; 7 bases are shared with TRBD1. Trimming at V came to 4 bases and at J to 8 bases, leaving 10 bases not matched to a gene. Germline values: CDR1 WSHSY, CDR2 SAAADI. The CDR3 loop spans 14 amino acids. The CDR3 loop reads CASSGVSQGGGYTF. The CDR3 nucleotides are TGCGCCAGCAGTGGAGTCTCGCAGGGGGGAGGCTACACCTTC.

The rearrangement joins TRBV19 to TRBJ2-7; maybe TRBD1 (6 bases). Germline loops: CDR1 LNHDA, CDR2 SQIVND (reference sequence). The CDR3 runs to 15 residues. V was cut by 3 bases and J by 1 base, with 13 bases left in between. The chain's CDR3 is CASSIRAGASYEQYF. The CDR3 coding sequence is TGTGCCAGTAGTATTCGGGCAGGGGCGTCCTACGAGCAGTACTTC.